One sample yielded the 5 T cell receptor beta chains listed below, sequenced in a study of cytomegalovirus exposure and HLA in healthy donors. 13 Jbeta primers and 60 Vbeta primers were used for the PCR. Produced via immunoSEQ multiplex PCR; TCRdb's table is partial and in-frame only. The sample holds some 96,000 clones, under 65% seen once. Specimen: PBMCs. The receptors shown here come from a man between 60 and 75 years old in good health and CMV-seronegative.

This chain joins TRBV4-1 and TRBJ2-1; D may be TRBD2 (5 bases). The CDR3 spans 15 residues. Germline assignment: CDR1 MGHRA and CDR2 YSYEKL. V was trimmed by 1 base and J by 0 bases, leaving 7 bases between them. The CDR3 loop reads CASSQVAGSYNEQFF. The CDR3 DNA reads TGCGCCAGCAGCCAAGTTGCGGGCTCCTACAATGAGCAGTTCTTC.

This clone was counted ten times or more. The rearrangement uses TRBV7-3 and TRBJ2-7, with 9 bases identical to TRBD2. The V and J ends lost 5 bases and 6 bases, in that order; junction bases with no gene match: 11. This CDR3 comprises 15 residues. The V gene's germline CDR1 is SGHTA and CDR2 FQGTGA. The CDR3 reads CASSRGRVAGVEQYF. The DNA for the CDR3 is TGTGCCAGCAGCCGTGGCCGGGTAGCGGGAGTCGAGCAGTACTTC.

The genes are TRBV4-1 and TRBJ2-3; a possible D gene is TRBD2 (6 bases). The CDR3 totals 13 residues. CDR1 and CDR2 from the germline V gene are MGHRA and YSYEKL. Between the trimmed V and J ends, which lost 10 bases and 3 bases, there was a span of 14 bases. CDR3 residues: CATGGERTDTQYF. CDR3 nucleotides: TGCGCCACGGGCGGGGAGCGGACAGATACGCAGTATTTT.

The V and J genes are TRBV11-2 and TRBJ2-5; TRBD2 is a possible D gene (6 bases). The germline V and J ends were trimmed by 5 bases and 7 bases, with 17 bases remaining between them. Germline values: CDR1 SGHAT, CDR2 FQNNGV. The CDR3 is 14 residues long. The DNA for the CDR3 is TGTGCCAGCAGCCAGATTAACACGGAGGGGACCCAGTACTTC. Translated, it gives CASSQINTEGTQYF.

V is TRBV28 and J is TRBJ1-2; 10 bases map to TRBD1. V gave up 6 bases and J gave up 3 bases; unmatched junction bases: 4. Germline V lookup: CDR1 MDHEN, CDR2 SYDVKM. The CDR3 extends over 14 amino acids. DNA of the CDR3: TGTGCCAGCAGACGGGACAGGGGATACTATGGCTACACCTTC. As protein: CASRRDRGYYGYTF.